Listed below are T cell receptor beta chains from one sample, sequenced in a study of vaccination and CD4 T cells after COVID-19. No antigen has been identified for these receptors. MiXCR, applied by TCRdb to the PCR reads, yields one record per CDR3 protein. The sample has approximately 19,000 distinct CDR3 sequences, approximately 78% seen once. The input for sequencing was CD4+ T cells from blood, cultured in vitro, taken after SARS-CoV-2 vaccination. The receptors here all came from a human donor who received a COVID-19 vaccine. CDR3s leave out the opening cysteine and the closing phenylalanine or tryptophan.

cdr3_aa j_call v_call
ASSLGASGGNEQY TRBJ2-7 TRBV7-9
ASSISVSPLH TRBJ1-6 TRBV19
ASSLQTGGTGELF TRBJ2-2 TRBV7-6
ASSLDRNQPQH TRBJ1-5 TRBV7-8
ASSLRTGMMHQPQH TRBJ1-5 TRBV7-8
AASDSGRGSLNQPQH TRBJ1-5 TRBV24-1
ASSGGRTWSYEQY TRBJ2-7 TRBV6-1
AISPSGQGPDAEAF TRBJ1-1 TRBV10-3
AISESRILNSPLH TRBJ1-6 TRBV10-3
ASTRRSSFSGNTIY TRBJ1-3 TRBV12-3/TRBV12-4
ASSERKGAYEQY TRBJ2-7 TRBV2
ASSYVVEAF TRBJ1-1 TRBV6-5
ASSIMLDDQPQH TRBJ1-5 TRBV19
ASSRRPGQGSSNYGYT TRBJ1-2 TRBV12-3/TRBV12-4
ASRGQIEAQY TRBJ2-5 TRBV5-1
ASSKVSNQPQH TRBJ1-5 TRBV7-6
TSSRGLSTYEQY TRBJ2-7 TRBV1
ASSLVTGSGANVLT TRBJ2-6 TRBV7-8
AISEMTGYGYT TRBJ1-2 TRBV10-3
ASSSTGTGSEKLF TRBJ1-4 TRBV5-4
ASELDRDTGELF TRBJ2-2 TRBV6-1
AWITGQSTDTQY TRBJ2-3 TRBV30
ATFVAGQVTSYEQY TRBJ2-7 TRBV24-1
SARVGHTSGANVLT TRBJ2-6 TRBV20-1
ASSAVAGQPQH TRBJ1-5 TRBV10-1
ASSYTLIAGDYNEQF TRBJ2-1 TRBV6-5
ATSDASGGGQTQY TRBJ2-5 TRBV24-1
ASSLGAGGNYEQY TRBJ2-7 TRBV7-3
ASSRGPGARGETQY TRBJ2-5 TRBV18
ATSVDNYGYT TRBJ1-2 TRBV15
ASSQPGQGGNSPLH TRBJ1-6 TRBV19
ASSFISDRQETQY TRBJ2-5 TRBV5-1
ASSRDPTSGNTIY TRBJ1-3 TRBV19
ATKWGQGAQETQY TRBJ2-5 TRBV19
ASSLGTGNYGYT TRBJ1-2 TRBV14
ASSYSLGDGTLIGGEQY TRBJ2-7 TRBV6-5
ASSLVRVAAGYT TRBJ1-2 TRBV7-2
ATSDFSEDLQY TRBJ2-3 TRBV24-1
ASRDAGTGYQPQH TRBJ1-5 TRBV6-1
ASSGGEAF TRBJ1-1 TRBV12-3/TRBV12-4
ATSRDSAGNQPQH TRBJ1-5 TRBV15
ATSDHTTGGNEQF TRBJ2-1 TRBV24-1
ASSDHGGAVNTIY TRBJ1-3 TRBV5-6
ASREKGLAINYEQY TRBJ2-7 TRBV2
ASSLGGAGLYGYT TRBJ1-2 TRBV7-6
ATRQGGLNTEAF TRBJ1-1 TRBV24-1
AWSGGSGVYTDTQY TRBJ2-3 TRBV30
ASSYQGPDTQY TRBJ2-3 TRBV6-5
ASETAPGTGGFYEQY TRBJ2-7 TRBV21-1
ASSYSSFPGANVLT TRBJ2-6 TRBV6-5
ASSVGATNEKLF TRBJ1-4 TRBV25-1
ASSTGQGFLAF TRBJ1-1 TRBV19
AWSVLGDGGNTIY TRBJ1-3 TRBV30
SAPGTDYSNQPQH TRBJ1-5 TRBV20-1
ASRWPEGNSPLH TRBJ1-6 TRBV25-1
ASRNTGVQPQH TRBJ1-5 TRBV2
ASSALANEQF TRBJ2-1 TRBV5-6
ASSEGQGRDSPLH TRBJ1-6 TRBV12-3/TRBV12-4